One T cell receptor beta chain is described in this entry. The germline CDR1 and CDR2 sequences are ENHRY and SYGVKD. After removal of 11 bases from V and 5 bases from J, the junction contained 9 bases not matched to a gene. The CDR3 consists of 14 residues. The data are from a study of blood T cell repertoires in COVID-19. Here immunoSEQ multiplex PCR was the method, and the copy in TCRdb shows in-frame clones only, minus some. The sample includes 130,000 to 150,000 clones, over 75% of them seen just once. Participants were aged about 18 to 90 years, lived in 25 or so US areas, and enrolled virtually.

Material for sequencing was PBMCs or T cells enriched from blood (not recorded which). J is TRBJ2-2 and V is TRBV10-3, with TRBD2 identical over 9 bases. The receptor was derived from a woman in her thirties with acute COVID-19. The CDR3 loop is CAGGGLAGTGELFF. In nucleotides, the CDR3 is TGTGCCGGGGGCGGGCTAGCGGGAACCGGGGAGCTGTTTTTT.